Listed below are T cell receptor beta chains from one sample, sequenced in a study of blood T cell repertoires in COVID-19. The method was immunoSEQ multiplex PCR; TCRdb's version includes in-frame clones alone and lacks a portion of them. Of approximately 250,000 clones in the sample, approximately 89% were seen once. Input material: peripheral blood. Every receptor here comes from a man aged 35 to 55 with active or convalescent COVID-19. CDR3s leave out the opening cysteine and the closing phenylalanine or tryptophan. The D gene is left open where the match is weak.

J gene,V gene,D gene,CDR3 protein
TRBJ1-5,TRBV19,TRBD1,ASSIQGQGVSWGNQPQH
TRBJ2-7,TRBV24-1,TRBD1,ATSEEGTGSYEQY
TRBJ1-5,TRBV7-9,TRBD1,ASSDGQGPYQPQH
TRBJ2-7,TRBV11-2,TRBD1,ASSLGGTGPYEQY
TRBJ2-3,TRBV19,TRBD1,ASSRTGDSTDTQY
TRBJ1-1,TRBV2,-,ASGAGTEAF
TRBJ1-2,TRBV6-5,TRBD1,ASSYSGDSYGYT
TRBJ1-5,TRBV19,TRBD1,ASSIYGGDSNQPQH
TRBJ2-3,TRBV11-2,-,ASRRLATDTQY
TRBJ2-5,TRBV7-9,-,ASSLGGWQETQY
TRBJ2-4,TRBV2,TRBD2,ASFGGLNIQY
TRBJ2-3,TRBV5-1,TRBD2,ASSPGTSGRAGTDTQY
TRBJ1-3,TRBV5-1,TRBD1,ASAPGQERRNTIY
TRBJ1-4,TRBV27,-,ASSLSGRGSEKLF
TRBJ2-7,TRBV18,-,ASSPRDTAYEQY
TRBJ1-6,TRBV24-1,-,ATSDLEDSPLH
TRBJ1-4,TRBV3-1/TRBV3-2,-,ASSQVAFQGLDEKLF
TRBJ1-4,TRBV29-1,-,SALRGFNEKLF
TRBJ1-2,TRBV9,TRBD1,ASSVGSGQGNYGYT
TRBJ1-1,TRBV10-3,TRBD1,AISESGTGGTEAF
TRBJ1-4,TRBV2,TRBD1,ASRLGTANEKLF
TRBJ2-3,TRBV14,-,ASSLRAGLATDTQY
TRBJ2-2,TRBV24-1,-,ATSDLRRGNTGELF
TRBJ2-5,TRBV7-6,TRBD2,ASSGSGGETQY
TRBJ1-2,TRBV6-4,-,ASSDTARGYGYT
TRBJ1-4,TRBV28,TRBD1,ASSVRQGRIEKLF
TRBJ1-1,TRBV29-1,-,GLSRGGYTEAF
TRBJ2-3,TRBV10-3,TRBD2,ATGSLAGGGDTQY
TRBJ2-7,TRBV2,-,ASRPSMAGSSDEQY
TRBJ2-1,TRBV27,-,ASSFLRGGSYNEQF
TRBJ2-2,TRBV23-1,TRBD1,ASLRDRATGELF
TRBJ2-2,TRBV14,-,ASSPLGQSGAGELF
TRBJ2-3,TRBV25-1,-,ASSEFTGLDTQY
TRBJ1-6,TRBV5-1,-,ASSLASSSYNSPLH
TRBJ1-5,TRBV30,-,AWSGRGDQPQH
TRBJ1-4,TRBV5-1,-,ASSLAGGNEKLF
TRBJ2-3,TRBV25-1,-,ASRGGYLGADTQY
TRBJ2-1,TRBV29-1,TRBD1,SVSRDSNEQF
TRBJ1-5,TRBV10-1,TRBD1,ASSEKGQEVAQPQH
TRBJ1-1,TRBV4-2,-,ASSPQSTGMYGEAF
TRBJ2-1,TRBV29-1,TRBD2,SVDISGANNEQF
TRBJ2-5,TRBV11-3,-,ASSPRILSNEETQY
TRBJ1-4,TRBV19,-,ASSIRGKKLF
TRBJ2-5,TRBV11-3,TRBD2,ASSPGTSGRPQETQY
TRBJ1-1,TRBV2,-,ASSVIAFTEAF
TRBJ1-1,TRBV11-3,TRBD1,ASSRVRGENTEAF
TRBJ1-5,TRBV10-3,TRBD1,AISTGGVQPQH
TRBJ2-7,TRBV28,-,ASSLARGGQQY
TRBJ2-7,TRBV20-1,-,SASRGSNYEQY
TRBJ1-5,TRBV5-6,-,ASSRAWGASGNQPQH
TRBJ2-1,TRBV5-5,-,ASSEGVSSYNEQF
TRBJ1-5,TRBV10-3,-,ATGGRSEGNQPQH
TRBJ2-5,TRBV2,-,ASSELSGAIETQY
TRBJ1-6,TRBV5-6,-,ASSLQYFNSPLH
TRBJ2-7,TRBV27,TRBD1,ASSRKTGVEQY
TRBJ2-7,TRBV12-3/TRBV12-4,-,ASSIAAPYEQY
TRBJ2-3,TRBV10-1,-,ASSEGIGPRVDTQY
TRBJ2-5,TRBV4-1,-,ASSQEGGLETQY
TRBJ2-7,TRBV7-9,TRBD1,ASSLATGAFFAKQY